This TCR beta chain was recorded in a study of blood T cell repertoires in COVID-19. Study-level background: The study drew acute and convalescent COVID-19 samples from the United States, Italy and Spain. Sources were T cells, B-cell-depleted T cells, or PBMCs; the material itself was cDNA or gDNA.

The CDR3 extends over 13 amino acids. Per germline, CDR1 KGHSH and CDR2 LQKENI. The V end was cut by 3 bases, the J end by 7 bases, with 10 bases between. Sequencing was performed with immunoSEQ multiplex PCR; in TCRdb, only in-frame clones are kept and a portion is missing. The sample records approximately 76,000 clones, around nine tenths being singletons. Sequencing input: peripheral blood. The TCR was taken from a man aged 30 to 45 with acute or convalescent COVID-19. The chain links TRBV18 to TRBJ1-5, with TRBD1 as a possible D gene (6 bases). As DNA, the CDR3 is TGTGCCAGCTCACCTGGGGGCTCCCAGCCCCAGCATTTT. Protein sequence: CASSPGGSQPQHF.